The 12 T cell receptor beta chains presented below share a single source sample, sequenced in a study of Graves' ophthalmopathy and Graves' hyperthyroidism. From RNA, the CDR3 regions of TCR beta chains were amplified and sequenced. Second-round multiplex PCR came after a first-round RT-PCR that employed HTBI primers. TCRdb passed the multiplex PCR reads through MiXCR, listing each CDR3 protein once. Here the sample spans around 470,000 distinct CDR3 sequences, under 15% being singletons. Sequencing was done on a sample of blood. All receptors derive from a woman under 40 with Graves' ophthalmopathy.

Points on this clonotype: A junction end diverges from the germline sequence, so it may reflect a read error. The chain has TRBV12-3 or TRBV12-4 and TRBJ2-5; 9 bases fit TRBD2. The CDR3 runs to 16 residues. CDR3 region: CASSSAGGTRQETKYF. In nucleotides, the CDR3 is TGTGCCAGCAGCTCAGCGGGAGGAACACGACAAGAGACCAAGTACTTC.

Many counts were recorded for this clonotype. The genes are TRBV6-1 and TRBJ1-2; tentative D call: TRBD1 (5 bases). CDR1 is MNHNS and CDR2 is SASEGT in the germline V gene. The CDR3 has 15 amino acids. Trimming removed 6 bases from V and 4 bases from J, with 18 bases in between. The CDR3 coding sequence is TGTGCCAGCAGCGCCGGGACCCTGGAGAGCTATGGCTACACCTTC. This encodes CASSAGTLESYGYTF.

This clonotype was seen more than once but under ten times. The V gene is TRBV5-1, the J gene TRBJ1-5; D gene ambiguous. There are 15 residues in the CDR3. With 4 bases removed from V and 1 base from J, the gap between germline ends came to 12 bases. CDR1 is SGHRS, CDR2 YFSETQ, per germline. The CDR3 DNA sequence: TGCGCCAGCAGCCGGGATGGTTACAGCAATCAGCCCCAGCATTTT. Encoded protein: CASSRDGYSNQPQHF. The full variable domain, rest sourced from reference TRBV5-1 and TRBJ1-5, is KAGVTQTPRYLIKTRGQQVTLSCSPISGHRSVSWYQQTPGQGLQFLFEYFSETQRNKGNFPGRFSGRQFSNSRSEMNVSTLELGDSALYLCASSRDGYSNQPQHFGDGTRLSIL.

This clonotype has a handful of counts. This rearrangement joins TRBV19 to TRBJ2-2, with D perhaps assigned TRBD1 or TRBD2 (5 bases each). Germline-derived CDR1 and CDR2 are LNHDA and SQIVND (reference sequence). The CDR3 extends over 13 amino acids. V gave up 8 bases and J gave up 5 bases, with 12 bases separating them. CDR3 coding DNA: TGTGCCAGTGATACAGGAGGAACCGGGGAGCTGTTTTTT. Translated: CASDTGGTGELFF.

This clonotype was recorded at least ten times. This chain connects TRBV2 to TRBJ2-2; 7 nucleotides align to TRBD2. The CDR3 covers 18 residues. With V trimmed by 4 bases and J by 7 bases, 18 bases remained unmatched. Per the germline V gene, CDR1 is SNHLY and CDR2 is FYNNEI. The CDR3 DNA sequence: TGTGCCAGCAGTGCATCCGTGCCGGGACTATCATCGCACGGGGAGCTGTTTTTT. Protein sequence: CASSASVPGLSSHGELFF. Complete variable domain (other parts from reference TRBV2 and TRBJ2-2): EPEVTQTPSHQVTQMGQEVILRCVPISNHLYFYWYRQILGQKVEFLVSFYNNEISEKSEIFDDQFSVERPDGSNFTLKIRSTKLEDSAMYFCASSASVPGLSSHGELFFGEGSRLTVL.

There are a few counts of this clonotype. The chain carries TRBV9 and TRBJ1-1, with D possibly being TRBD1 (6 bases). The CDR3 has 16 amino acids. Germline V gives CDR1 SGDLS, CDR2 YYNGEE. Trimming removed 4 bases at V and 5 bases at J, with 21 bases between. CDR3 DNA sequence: TGTGCCAGCAGCCCCGAGGGGGGGGGTTGGAATACTGAAGCTTTCTTT. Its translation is CASSPEGGGWNTEAFF. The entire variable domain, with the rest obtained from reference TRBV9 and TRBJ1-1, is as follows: DSGVTQTPKHLITATGQRVTLRCSPRSGDLSVYWYQQSLDQGLQFLIQYYNGEERAKGNILERFSAQQFPDLHSELNLSSLELGDSALYFCASSPEGGGWNTEAFFGQGTRLTVV.

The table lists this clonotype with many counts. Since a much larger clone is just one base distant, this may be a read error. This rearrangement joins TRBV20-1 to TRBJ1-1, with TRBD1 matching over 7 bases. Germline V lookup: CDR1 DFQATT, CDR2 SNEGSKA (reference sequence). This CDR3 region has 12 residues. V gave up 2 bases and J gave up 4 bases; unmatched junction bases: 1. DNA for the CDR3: TGCAGTGCTAGACGACAGGGCACTGAAGCTTTCTTT. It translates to CSARRQGTEAFF.

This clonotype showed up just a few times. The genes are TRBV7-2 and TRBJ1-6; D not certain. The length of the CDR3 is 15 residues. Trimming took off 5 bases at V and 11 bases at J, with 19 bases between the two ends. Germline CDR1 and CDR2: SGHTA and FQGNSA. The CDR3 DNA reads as TGTGCCAGCAGCCCGTCGGTTTTCCCCACCGCACCCCTCCACTTT. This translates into CASSPSVFPTAPLHF.

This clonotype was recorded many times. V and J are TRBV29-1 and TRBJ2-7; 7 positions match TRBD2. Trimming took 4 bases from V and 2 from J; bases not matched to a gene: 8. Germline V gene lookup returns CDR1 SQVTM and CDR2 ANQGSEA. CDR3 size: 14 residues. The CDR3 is CSVVVPGLTYEQYF. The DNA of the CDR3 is TGCAGCGTTGTCGTACCGGGACTAACCTACGAGCAGTACTTC.

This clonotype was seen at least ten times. The CDR3 sequence is CASSVGSGELFF. CDR3 nucleotides: TGTGCCAGCAGCGTAGGGAGTGGGGAGCTGTTTTTT. The V call is TRBV11-3, the J call TRBJ2-2, with D possibly TRBD2 on 5 matching bases. Germline CDR1 reads SGHNT; CDR2 reads YENEEA. The CDR3 length is 12 residues. V was shortened by 5 bases and J by 8 bases, with 9 bases between the two germline ends. The full variable domain, completed using reference TRBV11-3 and TRBJ2-2, is EAGVVQSPRYKIIEKKQPVAFWCNPISGHNTLYWYLQNLGQGPELLIRYENEEAVDDSQLPKDRFSAERLKGVDSTLKIQPAELGDSAVYLCASSVGSGELFFGEGSRLTVL.

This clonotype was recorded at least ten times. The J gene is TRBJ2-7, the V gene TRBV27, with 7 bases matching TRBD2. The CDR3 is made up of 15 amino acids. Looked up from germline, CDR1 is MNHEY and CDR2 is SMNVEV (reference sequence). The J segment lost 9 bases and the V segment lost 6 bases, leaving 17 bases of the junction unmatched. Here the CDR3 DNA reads TGTGCCAGCAGCCCTGGTTTTGGACTAGGCCCTCGGCAGTACTTC. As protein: CASSPGFGLGPRQYF.

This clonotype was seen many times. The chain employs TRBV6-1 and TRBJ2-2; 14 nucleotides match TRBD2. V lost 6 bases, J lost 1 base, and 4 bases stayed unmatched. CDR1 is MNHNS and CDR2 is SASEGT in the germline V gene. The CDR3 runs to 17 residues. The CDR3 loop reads CASSRGTSGRNTGELFF. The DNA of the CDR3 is TGTGCCAGCAGCCGTGGGACTAGCGGGAGGAACACCGGGGAGCTGTTTTTT.